Listed below are T cell receptor beta chains from one sample, sequenced in a study of Graves' ophthalmopathy and Graves' hyperthyroidism. One entry per CDR3 protein, called by TCRdb with MiXCR from the multiplex PCR reads. The sample holds approximately 380,000 distinct CDR3 sequences, 21% seen once. Sequenced: peripheral blood. The receptors were sampled from a woman between 18 and 29 years old with stable Graves' hyperthyroidism. CDR3s include the opening cysteine and the closing phenylalanine or tryptophan. A D gene is named only where the DNA matches it firmly. Clone size is stated in some rows and not others, as once, few, many or a class when expanded.

d_call: NA
v_call: TRBV20-1
j_call: TRBJ2-4
clone_size: many
cdr3_aa: CSARDADRRDIKYF
cdr3_nt: TGCAGTGCTAGAGACGCGGACAGGAGGGACATTAAGTACTTC

d_call: TRBD2
v_call: TRBV13
j_call: TRBJ2-2
clone_size: few
cdr3_aa: CASSSDSGSWTGELFF
cdr3_nt: TGTGCCAGCAGCTCAGATAGCGGGAGTTGGACCGGGGAGCTGTTTTTT

d_call: NA
v_call: TRBV4-2
j_call: TRBJ1-6
clone_size: NA
cdr3_aa: CASSQELLNPPLHF
cdr3_nt: TGTGCCAGCAGCCAGGAGCTCCTCAATCCACCCCTCCACTTT

d_call: NA
v_call: TRBV7-2
j_call: TRBJ2-5
clone_size: many
cdr3_aa: CASQVGFRGRRQETQYF
cdr3_nt: TGTGCCAGCCAAGTAGGTTTCAGGGGGAGGCGCCAGGAGACCCAGTACTTC

d_call: NA
v_call: TRBV28
j_call: TRBJ1-1
clone_size: many
cdr3_aa: CASSSLGNTEAFF
cdr3_nt: TGTGCCAGCAGTTCGTTGGGGAACACTGAAGCTTTCTTT

d_call: NA
v_call: TRBV19
j_call: TRBJ1-1
clone_size: NA
cdr3_aa: CASTPIDKNTEAFF
cdr3_nt: TGTGCCAGTACCCCGATAGATAAGAACACTGAAGCTTTCTTT

d_call: NA
v_call: TRBV12-3/TRBV12-4
j_call: TRBJ2-5
clone_size: NA
cdr3_aa: CASSKWGETQYF
cdr3_nt: TGTGCCAGCAGTAAGTGGGGTGAGACCCAGTACTTC

d_call: NA
v_call: TRBV9
j_call: TRBJ2-5
clone_size: many
cdr3_aa: CASSVGGAGQETQYF
cdr3_nt: TGTGCCAGCAGCGTAGGGGGGGCAGGGCAAGAGACCCAGTACTTC

d_call: NA
v_call: TRBV2
j_call: TRBJ2-7
clone_size: NA
cdr3_aa: CASEKESQGDYEQCF
cdr3_nt: TGTGCCAGCGAAAAAGAGTCGCAGGGGGACTACGAGCAGTGCTTC

d_call: NA
v_call: TRBV12-5
j_call: TRBJ2-7
clone_size: NA
cdr3_aa: CASGLESGRQSSYEQYF
cdr3_nt: TGTGCTAGTGGTTTGGAATCGGGACGGCAAAGCTCCTACGAGCAGTACTTC

d_call: NA
v_call: TRBV28
j_call: TRBJ2-5
clone_size: NA
cdr3_aa: CASSSSDSFQETQYF
cdr3_nt: TGTGCCAGCAGTTCCTCGGACAGCTTCCAAGAGACCCAGTACTTC

d_call: NA
v_call: TRBV6-1
j_call: TRBJ2-7
clone_size: few
cdr3_aa: CASSEGRPYEQYF
cdr3_nt: TGTGCCAGCAGTGAAGGTCGGCCCTACGAGCAGTACTTC

d_call: NA
v_call: TRBV6-1
j_call: TRBJ2-7
clone_size: few
cdr3_aa: CVCSEEEVRASYEQYF
cdr3_nt: TGTGTCTGCAGTGAAGAGGAGGTAAGAGCATCCTACGAGCAGTACTTC

d_call: NA
v_call: TRBV2
j_call: TRBJ2-1
clone_size: few
cdr3_aa: CASKPDGSLLGNEQFF
cdr3_nt: TGTGCCAGCAAGCCGGACGGGAGTCTTTTGGGGAATGAGCAGTTCTTC

d_call: TRBD1
v_call: TRBV28
j_call: TRBJ1-2
clone_size: many
cdr3_aa: CASSFPGQGVGYTF
cdr3_nt: TGTGCCAGCAGTTTCCCCGGACAGGGTGTTGGCTACACCTTC

d_call: NA
v_call: TRBV10-2
j_call: TRBJ1-1
clone_size: many
cdr3_aa: CASRQWGTEAFF
cdr3_nt: TGCGCCAGCAGACAATGGGGCACTGAAGCTTTCTTT

d_call: NA
v_call: TRBV24-1
j_call: TRBJ2-7
clone_size: NA
cdr3_aa: CATSDCPGITYEQYF
cdr3_nt: TGTGCCACCAGTGATTGCCCAGGGATCACCTACGAGCAGTACTTC

d_call: TRBD2
v_call: TRBV11-3
j_call: TRBJ2-7
clone_size: once
cdr3_aa: CASSLGGGQNEQYF
cdr3_nt: TGTGCCAGCAGCTTAGGCGGGGGGCAGAACGAGCAGTACTTC

d_call: TRBD2
v_call: TRBV4-1
j_call: TRBJ2-5
clone_size: few
cdr3_aa: CASSRGTSGRTQETQYF
cdr3_nt: TGCGCCAGCAGCCGCGGGACTAGCGGGAGGACTCAAGAGACCCAGTACTTC

d_call: TRBD2
v_call: TRBV7-2
j_call: TRBJ2-7
clone_size: many
cdr3_aa: CASSWISGRAYEQYF
cdr3_nt: TGTGCCAGCAGCTGGATTAGCGGGAGGGCCTACGAGCAGTACTTC

d_call: NA
v_call: TRBV6-1
j_call: TRBJ2-7
clone_size: few
cdr3_aa: CASSELRGPYEQYF
cdr3_nt: TGTGCCAGCAGTGAACTCCGGGGTCCCTACGAGCAGTACTTC

d_call: NA
v_call: TRBV7-2
j_call: TRBJ1-5
clone_size: many
cdr3_aa: CASSRDRANQPQHF
cdr3_nt: TGTGCCAGCAGCCGGGACCGTGCGAATCAGCCCCAGCATTTT

d_call: TRBD1
v_call: TRBV6-5
j_call: TRBJ1-1
clone_size: many
cdr3_aa: CASSNRGLWTEAFF
cdr3_nt: TGTGCCAGCAGTAACAGGGGTCTATGGACTGAAGCTTTCTTT